This T cell receptor beta chain appears in the sequencing data of a study of human T cells and chemical hapten exposure. CDR3 length equals 15 residues. Germline lookup yields CDR1 ENHRY and CDR2 SYGVKD. The ends lost 4 bases at V and 3 bases at J; junction bases unmatched: 7. TCRdb re-analysed the RACE reads in MiXCR, keeping a single row per CDR3 protein. The sample holds about 380,000 distinct CDR3 sequences, around 5.5% seen once. The time point was: pre-sensitization, week 0. Noted treatment: therapeutic diphenylcyclopropenone sensitization with weekly scalp DPC. V usage is TRBV10-3 and J usage is TRBJ2-3; 7 bases are shared with TRBD2. The sequenced sample was whole blood, obtained in connection with sensitization to the hapten diphenylcyclopropenone (DPC). This receptor was obtained from a woman between 45 and 60 years old with alopecia areata. Some clones in this sample may be carry-over from other donors' samples. CDR3 loop: CAISAAGRATDTQYF. DNA for the CDR3: TGTGCCATCAGTGCAGCGGGGAGGGCGACAGATACGCAGTATTTT.